This T cell receptor beta chain originates from a study of cytomegalovirus exposure and HLA in healthy donors. This clone was detected a few times. Antigen specificity is unknown. Other DNA sequences within the sample encode an identical CDR3. V lost 2 bases to trimming and J lost 4 bases, with 3 bases between them. The CDR3 contains 12 residues. From germline, CDR1 is SGHRS and CDR2 YFSETQ. Overall study findings and caveats: In a later analysis, most CMV-associated TCR beta chains appeared HLA-restricted.

The PCR had 60 Vbeta and 13 Jbeta primers. Some clones are missing from TCRdb's copy, which holds only in-frame ones; the method was immunoSEQ multiplex PCR. The repertoire holds some 200,000 clones, with roughly 13% as singletons. The sequence came from a man aged 50-59 years in good health and CMV-seropositive. The chain recombines TRBV5-1 with TRBJ2-2, with D uncertain. Input material: PBMCs. CDR3 DNA: TGCGCCAGCAGCTTCTCCACCGGGGAGCTGTTTTTT. Encoded protein: CASSFSTGELFF.